A selection of T cell receptor beta chains follows, all from one sample in a study of blood T cell repertoires in COVID-19. TCRdb's copy holds only in-frame clones and misses some; the assay was immunoSEQ multiplex PCR. The sample has 200,000 to 300,000 clones, roughly 80% seen once. The material sequenced was peripheral blood. The receptors originated from an older man with acute or convalescent COVID-19. Both conserved end residues are part of each CDR3. The order of the fields is CDR3 length, J gene, D gene, V gene, CDR3 protein. D genes are given only for firm matches.

CDR3 length: 10
J gene: TRBJ1-2
D gene: -
V gene: TRBV30
CDR3 protein: CAGGTVGYTF

CDR3 length: 14
J gene: TRBJ1-6
D gene: -
V gene: TRBV27
CDR3 protein: CASSLGRINSPLHF

CDR3 length: 16
J gene: TRBJ1-6
D gene: TRBD1
V gene: TRBV13
CDR3 protein: CASSYGQGAENSPLHF

CDR3 length: 13
J gene: TRBJ1-4
D gene: -
V gene: TRBV28
CDR3 protein: CASKRGLWEKLFF

CDR3 length: 15
J gene: TRBJ2-7
D gene: TRBD2
V gene: TRBV4-2
CDR3 protein: CASSPGTSGIYEQYF

CDR3 length: 15
J gene: TRBJ2-7
D gene: -
V gene: TRBV6-5
CDR3 protein: CASIERGTFSYEQYF

CDR3 length: 16
J gene: TRBJ2-7
D gene: TRBD1
V gene: TRBV2
CDR3 protein: CASSGGSDRGAYEQYF

CDR3 length: 16
J gene: TRBJ1-2
D gene: -
V gene: TRBV7-2
CDR3 protein: CASSYAGARGESGYTF

CDR3 length: 15
J gene: TRBJ2-1
D gene: TRBD2
V gene: TRBV24-1
CDR3 protein: CATSDQRGALGEQFF

CDR3 length: 16
J gene: TRBJ2-3
D gene: TRBD2
V gene: TRBV7-8
CDR3 protein: CASSSGLAGPTDTQYF

CDR3 length: 16
J gene: TRBJ2-1
D gene: TRBD1
V gene: TRBV2
CDR3 protein: CASSEGAGGKENEQFF

CDR3 length: 16
J gene: TRBJ2-2
D gene: -
V gene: TRBV28
CDR3 protein: CASSPGVGANTGELFF

CDR3 length: 15
J gene: TRBJ1-2
D gene: -
V gene: TRBV15
CDR3 protein: CATSRDRLQEYGYTF

CDR3 length: 16
J gene: TRBJ1-4
D gene: TRBD1
V gene: TRBV30
CDR3 protein: CAWSGGRGLSKEKLFF

CDR3 length: 11
J gene: TRBJ1-1
D gene: -
V gene: TRBV3-1/TRBV3-2
CDR3 protein: CASSQGRGAFF

CDR3 length: 14
J gene: TRBJ1-4
D gene: -
V gene: TRBV5-1
CDR3 protein: CASSPRGGWEKLFF

CDR3 length: 14
J gene: TRBJ1-4
D gene: -
V gene: TRBV5-1
CDR3 protein: CASSFVSNGEKLFF

CDR3 length: 16
J gene: TRBJ2-3
D gene: TRBD2
V gene: TRBV9
CDR3 protein: CASSVGGSGNTDTQYF

CDR3 length: 13
J gene: TRBJ1-4
D gene: TRBD1
V gene: TRBV6-6
CDR3 protein: CAIKQGINEKLFF

CDR3 length: 16
J gene: TRBJ1-5
D gene: TRBD1
V gene: TRBV28
CDR3 protein: CASSLRATGANQPQHF